This T cell receptor (beta chain) comes out of a study of cytomegalovirus exposure and HLA in healthy donors. Findings and caveats of the study: In a later analysis, specific HLA alleles were associated with some 16,000 TCR beta sequences at a 0.05 false discovery rate.

The PCR was carried out with 60 Vbeta primers and 13 Jbeta primers. The repertoire was sequenced with immunoSEQ multiplex PCR; TCRdb's copy has only in-frame clones and lacks some. This table has some 250,000 clones, 82% appearing once. Each donor was nominally healthy when sampled (though unrecorded immune exposures were likely). The CDR3 extends over 18 amino acids. From germline, CDR1 is SGHTA and CDR2 FQGNSA. Trimming pared 0 bases from V and 5 bases from J, leaving 21 bases between. Concerning this clone: Its matching antigen is unknown.

The sample consisted of PBMCs. The rearrangement joins TRBV7-2 to TRBJ2-3, with a weak D call TRBD2 (6 bases). The source is a woman aged 40 to 50 in good health and CMV-seropositive. DNA for the CDR3: TGTGCCAGCAGCTTAGCGCCCGGGACTCTACTGGGGGGAGATACGCAGTATTTT. This gives the protein CASSLAPGTLLGGDTQYF.